This T cell receptor beta chain comes out of a study of blood T cell repertoires in COVID-19. Background on the study: There were acute and convalescent COVID-19 samples, and they came from the United States, Italy and Spain. In each case, the material was cDNA or gDNA derived from T cells, B-cell-depleted T cells, or PBMCs.

Authors' analysis steps: Amplified reference gene primers provided the basis for estimating nucleated cell counts. TCRdb's table, derived via immunoSEQ multiplex PCR, lists solely in-frame clones and lacks some. Clonal size and the V and J genes are those of that table, whereas D and trimming came from the DNA. The sample consists of over 150,000 clones, roughly 84% of them appearing once. Germline V CDR1 and CDR2: LNHDA, SQIVND (reference sequence). The V and J ends lost 5 bases and 10 bases, in that order; junction bases with no gene match: 12. The CDR3 length is 15 residues. The sample was peripheral blood. This chain uses TRBV19 with TRBJ1-4, with TRBD1 matching over 8 bases. The origin of this receptor is a man aged 18 to 29 with active or convalescent COVID-19. This chain's CDR3 is CASSSPGQVKGKLFF. The DNA of the CDR3 is TGTGCCAGTAGTTCACCGGGACAGGTTAAAGGAAAACTGTTTTTT. The full variable domain, with the rest looked up from reference TRBV19 and TRBJ1-4, is DGGITQSPKYLFRKEGQNVTLSCEQNLNHDAMYWYRQDPGQGLRLIYYSQIVNDFQKGDIAEGYSVSREKKESFPLTVTSAQKNPTAFYLCASSSPGQVKGKLFFGSGTQLSVL.